This T cell receptor (beta chain) was documented in a study of T cells in Graves' hyperthyroidism and ophthalmopathy. Germline CDR1 SGHTA, CDR2 FQGTGA. The CDR3 runs to 16 residues. Trimming at V came to 6 bases and at J to 0 bases, leaving 10 bases not matched to a gene. TCR beta CDR3 region amplification was performed from RNA transcripts. The HTBI primer set was used in a first-round RT-PCR of the TCR CDR3. Each CDR3 protein is one row after TCRdb ran MiXCR on the multiplex PCR reads. In the table there are around 660,000 distinct CDR3 sequences, less than 45% of which are singletons. Exclusion followed for patients with uncontrolled infection, other autoimmune disease, pregnancy or lactation.

The receptor's source is an adult man with Graves' disease, either hyperthyroidism or ophthalmopathy (not recorded which). The specimen was peripheral blood or thyroid tissue (not recorded which). The chain has TRBV7-3 and TRBJ2-5; 7 bases map to TRBD1. The CDR3 loop is CASSSTGTAYQETQYF. The CDR3 DNA follows: TGTGCCAGCAGTTCGACAGGGACGGCGTACCAAGAGACCCAGTACTTC. Using reference TRBV7-3 and TRBJ2-5 for the parts outside the CDR3, the full variable domain is GAGVSQTPSNKVTEKGKYVELRCDPISGHTALYWYRQSLGQGPEFLIYFQGTGAADDSGLPNDRFFAVRPEGSVSTLKIQRTERGDSAVYLCASSSTGTAYQETQYFGPGTRLLVL.